What follows is one T cell receptor (beta chain) and its context. Germline trimming cut 7 bases from V and 0 bases from J; bases unmatched to any gene: 6. The length of the CDR3 is 15 residues. The germline V gene encodes CDR1 LNHDA and CDR2 SQIVND (reference sequence). Original methodology: Estimates of nucleated cell counts were drawn from the amplification of reference gene primers. Sequenced by immunoSEQ multiplex PCR; TCRdb stores in-frame clones only, minus some. V and J calls and clone size are copied from that table; D and trimming were computed from the DNA. The sample has some 66,000 clones; about 86% are singletons. The sample originates from a study of blood T cell repertoires in COVID-19. About the research overall: Donors in the United States, Italy and Spain gave samples during acute or convalescent COVID-19. In each case, the material was cDNA or gDNA derived from T cells, B-cell-depleted T cells, or PBMCs.

This receptor was obtained from a man in his fifties with active COVID-19. What was sequenced was peripheral blood. The chain combines TRBV19 with TRBJ1-5; 7 nucleotides match TRBD1. In DNA, the CDR3 is TGTGCCAGTACTAGGACAGGCGATAGCAATCAGCCCCAGCATTTT. Protein sequence: CASTRTGDSNQPQHF. The entire variable domain, with the rest obtained from reference TRBV19 and TRBJ1-5, is as follows: DGGITQSPKYLFRKEGQNVTLSCEQNLNHDAMYWYRQDPGQGLRLIYYSQIVNDFQKGDIAEGYSVSREKKESFPLTVTSAQKNPTAFYLCASTRTGDSNQPQHFGDGTRLSIL.